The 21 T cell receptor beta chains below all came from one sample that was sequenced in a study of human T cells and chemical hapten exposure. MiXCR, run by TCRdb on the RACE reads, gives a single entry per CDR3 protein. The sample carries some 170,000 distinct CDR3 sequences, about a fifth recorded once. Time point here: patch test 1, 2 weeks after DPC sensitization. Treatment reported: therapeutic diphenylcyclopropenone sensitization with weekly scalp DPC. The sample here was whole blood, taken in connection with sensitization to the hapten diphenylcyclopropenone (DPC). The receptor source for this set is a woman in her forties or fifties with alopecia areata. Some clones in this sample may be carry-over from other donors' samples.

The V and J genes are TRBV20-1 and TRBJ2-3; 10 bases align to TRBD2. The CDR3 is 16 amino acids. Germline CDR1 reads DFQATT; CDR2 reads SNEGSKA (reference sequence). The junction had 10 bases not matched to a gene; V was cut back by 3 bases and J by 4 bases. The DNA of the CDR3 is TGCAGTGCTAGCCCCGCTAGCGGGAGAGTAGCAGATACGCAGTATTTT. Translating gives CSASPASGRVADTQYF.

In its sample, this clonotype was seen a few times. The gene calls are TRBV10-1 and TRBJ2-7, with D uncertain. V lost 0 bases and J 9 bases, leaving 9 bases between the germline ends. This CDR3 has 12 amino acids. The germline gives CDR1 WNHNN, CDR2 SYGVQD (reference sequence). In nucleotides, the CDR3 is TGCGCCAGCAGTGAGTCGGCGCGAGGGCAGTACTTC. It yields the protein CASSESARGQYF.

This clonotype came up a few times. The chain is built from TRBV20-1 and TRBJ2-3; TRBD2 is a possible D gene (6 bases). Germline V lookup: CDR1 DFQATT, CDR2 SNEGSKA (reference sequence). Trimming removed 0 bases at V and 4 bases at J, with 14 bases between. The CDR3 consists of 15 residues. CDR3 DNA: TGCAGTGCTAGAGAAACATCCCGCGGGGCAGATACGCAGTATTTT. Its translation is CSARETSRGADTQYF.

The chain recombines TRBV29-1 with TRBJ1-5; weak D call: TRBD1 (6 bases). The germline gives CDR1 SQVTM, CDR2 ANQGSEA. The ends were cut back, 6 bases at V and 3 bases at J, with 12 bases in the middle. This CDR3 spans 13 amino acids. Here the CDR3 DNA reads TGCAGCGTCCAGACAGGTTACAATCAGCCCCAGCATTTT. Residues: CSVQTGYNQPQHF.

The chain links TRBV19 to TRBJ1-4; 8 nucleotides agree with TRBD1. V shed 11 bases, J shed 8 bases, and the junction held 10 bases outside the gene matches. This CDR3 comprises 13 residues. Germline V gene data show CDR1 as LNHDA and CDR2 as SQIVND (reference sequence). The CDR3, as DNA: TGTGCCGCCTCGACAGGGGAGTCGGAAAAACTGTTTTTT. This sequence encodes CAASTGESEKLFF.

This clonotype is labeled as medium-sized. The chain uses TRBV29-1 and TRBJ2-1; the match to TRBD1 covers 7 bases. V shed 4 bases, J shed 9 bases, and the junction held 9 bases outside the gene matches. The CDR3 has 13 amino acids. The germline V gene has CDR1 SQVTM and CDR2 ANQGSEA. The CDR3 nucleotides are TGCAGCGTTGGTCAGGGGGTAAAGGGTGAGCAGTTCTTC. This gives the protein CSVGQGVKGEQFF.

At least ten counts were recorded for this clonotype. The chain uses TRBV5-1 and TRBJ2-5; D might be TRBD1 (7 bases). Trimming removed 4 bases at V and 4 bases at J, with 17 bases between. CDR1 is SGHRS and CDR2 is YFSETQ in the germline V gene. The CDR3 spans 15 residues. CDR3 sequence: CASSPRQGGRETQYF. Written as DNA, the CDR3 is TGCGCCAGCAGCCCGAGACAGGGAGGAAGAGAGACCCAGTACTTC.

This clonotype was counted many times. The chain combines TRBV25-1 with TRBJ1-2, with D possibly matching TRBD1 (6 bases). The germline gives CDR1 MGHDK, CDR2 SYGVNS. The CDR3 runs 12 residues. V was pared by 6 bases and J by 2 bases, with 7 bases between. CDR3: CASSGQNYGYTF. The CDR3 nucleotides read TGTGCCAGCAGCGGACAGAACTATGGCTACACCTTC.

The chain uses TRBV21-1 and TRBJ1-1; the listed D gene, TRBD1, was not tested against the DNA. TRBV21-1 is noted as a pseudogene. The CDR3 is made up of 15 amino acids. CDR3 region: CASSKCRGRAAEAFF. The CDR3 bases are TGTGCCAGCAGCAAATGCCGGGGGCGAGCGGCTGAAGCTTTCTTT.

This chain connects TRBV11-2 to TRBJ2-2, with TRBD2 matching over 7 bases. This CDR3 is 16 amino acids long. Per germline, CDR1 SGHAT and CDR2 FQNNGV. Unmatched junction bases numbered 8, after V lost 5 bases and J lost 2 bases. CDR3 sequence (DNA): TGTGCCAGCAGCGATTCAGCGGGGACCAACACCGGGGAGCTGTTTTTT. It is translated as CASSDSAGTNTGELFF.

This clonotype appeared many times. The CDR3 DNA reads TGCAGCGCTTACGCAACCGGGGAGCTGTTTTTT. Translating it yields CSAYATGELFF. The chain is built from TRBV29-1 and TRBJ2-2, with D unresolved. The length of the CDR3 is 11 residues. V dropped 7 bases and J dropped 5 bases, with 8 bases sitting between them. The V gene's germline CDR1 is SQVTM and CDR2 ANQGSEA.

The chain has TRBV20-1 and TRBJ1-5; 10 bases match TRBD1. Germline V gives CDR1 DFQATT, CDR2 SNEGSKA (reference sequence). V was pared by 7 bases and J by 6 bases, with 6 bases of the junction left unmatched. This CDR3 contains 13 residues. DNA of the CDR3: TGCAGTGTCGGGACAGGGGAGATTCAGCCCCAGCATTTT. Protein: CSVGTGEIQPQHF.

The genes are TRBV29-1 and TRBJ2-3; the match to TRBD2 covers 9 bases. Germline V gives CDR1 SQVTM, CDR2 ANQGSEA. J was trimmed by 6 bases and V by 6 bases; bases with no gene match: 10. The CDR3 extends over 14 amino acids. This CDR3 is CSVLQAGGPDTQYF. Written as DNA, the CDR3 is TGCAGCGTACTACAAGCGGGAGGCCCCGATACGCAGTATTTT.

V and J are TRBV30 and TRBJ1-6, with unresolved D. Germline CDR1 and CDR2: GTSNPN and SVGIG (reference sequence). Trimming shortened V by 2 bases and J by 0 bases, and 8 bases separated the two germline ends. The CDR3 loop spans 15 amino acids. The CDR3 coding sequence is TGTGCCTGGAGTAGCGGAAGCTCCTATAATTCACCCCTCCACTTT. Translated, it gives CAWSSGSSYNSPLHF.

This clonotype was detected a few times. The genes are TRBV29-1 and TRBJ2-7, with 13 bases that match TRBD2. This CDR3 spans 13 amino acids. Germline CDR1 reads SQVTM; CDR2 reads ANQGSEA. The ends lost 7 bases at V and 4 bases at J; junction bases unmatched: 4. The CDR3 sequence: CSAVLAGGYEQYF. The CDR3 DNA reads TGCAGCGCGGTACTAGCGGGAGGGTACGAGCAGTACTTC.

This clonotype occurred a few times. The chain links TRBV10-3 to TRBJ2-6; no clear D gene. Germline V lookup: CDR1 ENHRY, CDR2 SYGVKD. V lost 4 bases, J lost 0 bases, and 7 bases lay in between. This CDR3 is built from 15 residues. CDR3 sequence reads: CAISVTGSGANVLTF. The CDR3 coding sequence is TGTGCCATCAGTGTGACCGGCTCTGGGGCCAACGTCCTGACTTTC.

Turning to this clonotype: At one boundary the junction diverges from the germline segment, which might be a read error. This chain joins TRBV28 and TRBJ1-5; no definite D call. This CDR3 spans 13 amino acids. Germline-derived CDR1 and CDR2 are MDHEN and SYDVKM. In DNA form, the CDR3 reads TGTGCCAGCAGTCTGAACAAATGGCAGCCCCAGCGTTTT. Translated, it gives CASSLNKWQPQRF.

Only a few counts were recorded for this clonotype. CDR3: CASSSGGRAKNIQYF. In nucleotides, the CDR3 is TGTGCCAGCAGTTCCGGCGGGAGGGCCAAAAACATTCAGTACTTC. The gene calls are TRBV6-2 or TRBV6-3 and TRBJ2-4; 8 bases line up with TRBD2. With 4 bases clipped from V and 1 base from J, the junction kept 3 bases outside the gene matches. The CDR3 is 15 amino acids. Per germline, CDR1 MNHEY and CDR2 SVGEGT.

CDR3 nucleotide sequence: TGTGCCAGCAGCTTGATTCATGGAGGCGAGCAGTTCTTC. Its translation is CASSLIHGGEQFF. The chain links TRBV9 to TRBJ2-1; weak D call: TRBD2 (5 bases). Deletions cut 4 bases from V and 10 bases from J, with 15 bases between. The CDR3 has 13 residues. Germline CDR1 reads SGDLS; CDR2 reads YYNGEE.

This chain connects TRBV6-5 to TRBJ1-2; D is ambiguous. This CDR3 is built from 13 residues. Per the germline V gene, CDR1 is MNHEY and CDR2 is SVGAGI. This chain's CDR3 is CATTRGIGYGYTF. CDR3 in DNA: TGTGCTACCACACGGGGAATCGGCTATGGCTACACCTTC.

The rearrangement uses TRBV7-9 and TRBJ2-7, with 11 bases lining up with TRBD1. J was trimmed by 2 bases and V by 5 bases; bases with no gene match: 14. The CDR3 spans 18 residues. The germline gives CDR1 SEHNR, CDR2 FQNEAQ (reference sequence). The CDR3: CASSLGTGGLAGPYEQYF. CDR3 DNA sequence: TGTGCCAGCAGCCTTGGGACAGGGGGACTGGCTGGCCCCTACGAGCAGTACTTC.